This T cell receptor (beta chain) was sequenced for a study of blood T cell repertoires in COVID-19. Study context: There were acute and convalescent COVID-19 samples, and they came from the United States, Italy and Spain.

The authors' processing: The authors estimated nucleated cell counts from reference gene primer amplification. The method was immunoSEQ multiplex PCR; TCRdb's version includes in-frame clones alone and lacks a portion of them. V, J and clone size are those of that table, while D and trimming were read from the DNA. The table records 290,000 or so clones, around 84% of them present only once. The V gene end was trimmed by 2 bases and the J gene end by 4 bases; junction bases not matched to a gene: 3. Looked up from germline, CDR1 is MNHEY and CDR2 is SVGEGT. This CDR3 comprises 14 residues. This clone appeared a single time.

Sequenced: peripheral blood. The origin of this receptor is an older man with acute or convalescent COVID-19. The rearrangement links TRBV6-2 or TRBV6-3 to TRBJ2-7; 9 bases map to TRBD1. The CDR3 DNA follows: TGTGCCAGCAGTTACGGACAGGGGATATACGAGCAGTACTTC. Translation: CASSYGQGIYEQYF.